The 3 T cell receptor beta chains below all came from one sample that was sequenced in a study of beta chain features in type 1 diabetes. The study's findings and limits: The study found moderately but significantly shorter TCRB CDR3s in all four CD4+ subsets of Type 1 diabetes patients.

Reverse transcription of all isolated RNA meant that expressed TCRB transcripts were sequenced. Generated by immunoSEQ multiplex PCR, the TCRdb table keeps only in-frame clones and is missing some. The sample shows about 650,000 clones, around 12% of them seen only once. Antigen specificity for these receptors is unknown. Sample: naive CD4+ T cells from blood. The origin of the receptors is a man aged 25 to 40 with type 1 diabetes.

The CDR3 coding sequence is TGTGCCAGCAGTTTACCGGGGACAGGGCTCTCCTACGAGCAGTACTTC. Translating gives CASSLPGTGLSYEQYF. The genes are TRBV28 and TRBJ2-7, with TRBD1 identical over 9 bases. The CDR3 is 16 amino acids. CDR1 is MDHEN and CDR2 is SYDVKM in the germline V gene. V lost 2 bases to trimming and J lost 0 bases; unmatched junction nucleotides: 5.

This chain uses TRBV28 with TRBJ2-7; the match to TRBD1 covers 10 bases. V trimming: 5 bases; J trimming: 3 bases; junction bases outside the gene matches: 7. This CDR3 region has 15 residues. Germline V gives CDR1 MDHEN, CDR2 SYDVKM. The CDR3 spells CASSPGTGVYYEQYF. The CDR3 nucleotides read TGTGCCAGCAGTCCAGGGACAGGGGTTTACTACGAGCAGTACTTC.

This clone has only a few counts. Other DNA sequences in the sample encode the same CDR3. The chain is built from TRBV9 and TRBJ2-3; D ambiguous. V lost 0 bases and J lost 5, with 7 bases in between. The length of the CDR3 is 13 residues. Germline CDR1 SGDLS, CDR2 YYNGEE. DNA for the CDR3: TGTGCCAGCAGCGTAGTGAGTGGAGATACGCAGTATTTT. Amino acids: CASSVVSGDTQYF.